The next 2 T cell receptor beta chains were all read from a single sample in a study of blood T cell repertoires in COVID-19. Assay: immunoSEQ multiplex PCR; the TCRdb copy retains only in-frame clones and omits some. The table includes hundreds of thousands of clones, approximately 89% detected once. The sample consisted of PBMCs or T cells enriched from blood (not recorded which). Every receptor here comes from a woman between 40 and 50 years old who had recovered from COVID-19.

Only a few counts were recorded for this clone. The V gene is TRBV11-3, the J gene TRBJ2-1; 8 positions match TRBD2. Trimming at V came to 4 bases and at J to 4 bases, leaving 12 bases not matched to a gene. CDR1 is SGHNT and CDR2 is YENEEA in the germline V gene. The CDR3 covers 17 residues. CDR3 protein: CASSSPLAGPKYNEQFF. The CDR3 nucleotides are TGTGCCAGCAGCTCCCCCTTAGCGGGACCTAAGTACAATGAGCAGTTCTTC.

V and J are TRBV3-1 (or the pseudogene TRBV3-2) and TRBJ1-4; weak D call: TRBD1 (5 bases). Deletions cut 1 base from V and 8 bases from J, with 14 bases between. Germline V gene lookup returns CDR1 LGHDT and CDR2 YNNKEL (reference sequence). The CDR3 extends over 15 amino acids. Here the CDR3 reads CASSQGQGPGEKLFF. DNA for the CDR3: TGTGCCAGCAGCCAAGGTCAGGGTCCGGGCGAAAAACTGTTTTTT.